This TCR beta chain was obtained from a study of monozygotic twins with cystic fibrosis (dated by TCRdb to the early 2020s). Regarding the research as a whole: Barcoded libraries were made from 3 to 3.5 micrograms of fragmented DNA using approximately 15 PCR cycles. To assess genetic influence on V and J gene usage, the study compared TCR beta repertoires within and across 16 monozygotic twin pairs with cystic fibrosis. Ten female and six male twin pairs, aged about 2.0 to 36.4 years (median roughly 9.3 years) and mostly children and adolescents, were included in the cohort. Twins were ranked among 800 to 1,200 cohort participants for weight-for-height and FEVPerc (FEV1 disease centile) on the day of blood sampling. Data for three of the twin pairs had been reported previously in another context.

V was cut back by 0 bases and J by 2 bases, leaving a gap of 8 bases between them. Per the germline V gene, SGDLS is the CDR1 and YYNGEE is the CDR2. The CDR3 measures 14 amino acids from cysteine to phenylalanine. The DNA shown is the 42-base CDR3, in frame from base 1. What the authors observed across the whole study: Sharing of nucleotide-identical clonotypes was significantly greater within monozygotic CF twin pairs than between unrelated CF individuals (P = 0.000026, Mann-Whitney). Only a small cohort was studied, and no association of shared CDR3 numbers with age, concordance or disease severity was found. V gene usage was most similar to the co-twin for 13 of 16 pairs, and J usage for 8 of 16 pairs, suggesting genetic constraints. Simpson clonality was found to be generally low (median roughly 0.0092), suggesting a naive-dominated repertoire, although higher clonality was observed in the most severely affected patients.

As to this clone: It has no known antigen specificity. No base quality information exists; no much larger clone differs at one position.

The twin pairs came from the European Cystic Fibrosis Twin and Sibling Study Cohort, which recruited patients from 150 to 200 CF clinics across 14 European countries. Zygosity and CFTR genotype were confirmed in-house, and zygosity was tested by multiplex PCR of nine short tandem repeat loci. Peripheral blood was sampled from each twin, and clinical parameters were recorded on the day of blood sampling. Genomic DNA was isolated from peripheral blood cells with phenol/chloroform and kept in TE buffer at 4 degrees C. Following the manufacturer's instructions, the researchers used the immunoSEQ immune profiling system to amplify TCR beta CDR3 regions via multiplex PCR. Sequencing was performed on an Illumina NextSeq system. The paper's processing steps were these. Sequence data were processed on the immunoSEQ Analyzer platform, and clonality was calculated as the square root of Simpson's index of productive rearrangements. V and J usage similarity was measured by Jensen-Shannon distance, and CDR3 generation probabilities were computed with OLGA. The researchers looked up shared CDR3 sequences in the immuneACCESS database (August 2020) and in VDJdb (December 2020). The source is immuneACCESS, and TCRdb retained only in-frame sequences with V and J called. Part of the clones is not carried over; for the studies checked, unresolved V genes explain less than half of this, and the remainder is unexplained. The V and J calls and clone size come from that table; D and trimming were worked out from the DNA. The sample has some 10,000 clones on record, approximately 99.4% of them singletons. Jointly, the top ten make up roughly 0.4% of the sample.

The V gene is TRBV9 and the J gene is TRBJ2-5, with TRBD2 as a weak D call on 6 bases. Sequenced sample: blood. This sequence was found in a man aged 18-30 years with cystic fibrosis. The base sequence is TGTGCCAGCAGCGTAGCGGGGGTGCAAGAGACCCAGTACTTC. Its translation is CASSVAGVQETQYF.